Below are 17 T cell receptor beta chains sequenced from a single sample in a study of cytomegalovirus exposure and HLA in healthy donors. The data were produced by immunoSEQ multiplex PCR, yet TCRdb's version contains in-frame clones alone and is incomplete. The repertoire has under 85,000 clones, around 94% of them found once; the top ten carry approximately 3.3%. The sequencing sample was made of PBMCs. The receptors were sampled from a woman aged 18-35 years in good health and CMV-seropositive.

The chain joins TRBV5-1 to TRBJ2-7, with 11 bases identical to TRBD1. The ends lost 2 bases at V and 2 bases at J; junction bases unmatched: 6. The CDR3 loop spans 16 amino acids. The germline gives CDR1 SGHRS, CDR2 YFSETQ. The CDR3 is CASSFSRDRGTYEQYF. The CDR3 nucleotides are TGCGCCAGCAGCTTTAGTAGGGACAGGGGGACCTACGAGCAGTACTTC.

This chain links TRBV9 with TRBJ2-5; possible D gene TRBD1, 6 bases. Trimming cost V 9 bases and J 4 bases, with 19 bases left between them. Germline V gene lookup returns CDR1 SGDLS and CDR2 YYNGEE. CDR3 length equals 14 residues. DNA of the CDR3: TGTGCCACCGTACCTACAGGGTACCGAGAGACCCAGTACTTC. Encoded protein: CATVPTGYRETQYF.

The rearrangement uses TRBV13 and TRBJ2-1; 10 bases map to TRBD2. The CDR3 is made up of 15 amino acids. The V gene end was trimmed by 0 bases and the J gene end by 4 bases; junction bases not matched to a gene: 0. Germline CDR1 PRHDT, CDR2 FYEKMQ (reference sequence). The CDR3 region has the DNA TGTGCCAGCAGCTTAGGACTAGCGGGGTACAATGAGCAGTTCTTC. Translating it yields CASSLGLAGYNEQFF.

This clone has only one observation. CDR3 in DNA: TGTGCCAGCACCCTACTAGCGGGACAGGGGGCCTACGAGCAGTACTTC. Encoded protein: CASTLLAGQGAYEQYF. This chain joins TRBV28 and TRBJ2-7; D is perhaps TRBD1 (11 bases). This CDR3 is 16 amino acids long. Germline-derived CDR1 and CDR2 are MDHEN and SYDVKM. Trimming took off 7 bases at V and 2 bases at J, with 21 bases between the two ends. Complete variable domain (other parts from reference TRBV28 and TRBJ2-7): DVKVTQSSRYLVKRTGEKVFLECVQDMDHENMFWYRQDPGLGLRLIYFSYDVKMKEKGDIPEGYSVSREKKERFSLILESASTNQTSMYLCASTLLAGQGAYEQYFGPGTRLTVT.

The chain couples TRBV28 to TRBJ1-1; no reliable D call. V was clipped by 6 bases and J by 5 bases, with 16 bases between them. This CDR3 spans 14 amino acids. The germline V gene has CDR1 MDHEN and CDR2 SYDVKM. The CDR3 protein is CASRPTGVLTEAFF. The CDR3 nucleotides are TGTGCCAGCAGGCCTACCGGGGTGCTGACTGAAGCTTTCTTT.

The chain combines TRBV9 with TRBJ1-2; D gene unclear. CDR1 and CDR2 (germline): SGDLS, YYNGEE. The CDR3 is 14 residues long. V was trimmed by 3 bases and J by 1 base, leaving 10 bases between them. The CDR3 spells CASSGHQVNYGYTF. CDR3 sequence (DNA): TGTGCCAGCAGCGGACACCAGGTTAACTATGGCTACACCTTC.

The chain combines TRBV13 with TRBJ2-3; 8 positions agree with TRBD1. CDR1 and CDR2 from the germline V gene are PRHDT and FYEKMQ (reference sequence). This CDR3 is built from 17 residues. The V gene end was trimmed by 5 bases and the J gene end by 3 bases; junction bases not matched to a gene: 13. Here the CDR3 reads CASSPRTGNGRTDTQYF. In DNA form, the CDR3 reads TGTGCCAGCAGCCCCCGGACAGGGAATGGTAGGACAGATACGCAGTATTTT.

This rearrangement joins TRBV5-6 to TRBJ1-6, with a possible D match to TRBD1 (6 bases). The V gene lost 3 bases and the J gene lost 8 bases, with 15 bases spanning the gap. This CDR3 is 15 amino acids long. Germline V CDR1 and CDR2: SGHDT, YYEEEE. The CDR3 DNA reads TGTGCCAGCAGCTCTGGTGGGGGCTGGGATTCACCCCTCCACTTT. Its protein is CASSSGGGWDSPLHF.

This chain uses TRBV4-2 with TRBJ2-7, with D possibly being TRBD1 (7 bases). V was pared by 2 bases and J by 6 bases, with 20 bases between. The CDR3 runs to 16 residues. Germline CDR1 reads LGHNA; CDR2 reads YNFKEQ. The CDR3 region has the DNA TGTGCCAGCAGCCAACCAAGAGGGGCAGGGGGAGGCGAGCAGTACTTC. It codes for CASSQPRGAGGGEQYF.

Concerning this clone itself: Mismatch with germline at one junction end may stem from a read error. This rearrangement joins TRBV28 to TRBJ2-7, with 8 bases matching TRBD2. Germline CDR1 MDHEN, CDR2 SYDVKM. CDR3 size: 12 residues. The CDR3 DNA is TGTGCCAGCGCACCCGGGGGGCGCGGGGGGCACTTC. Translating gives CASAPGGRGGHF.

This clone was observed once. The genes are TRBV7-7 and TRBJ2-5; weak D call: TRBD2 (7 bases). Trimming left V 2 bases short and J 2 bases short, with 12 bases between. Looked up from germline, CDR1 is SSHAT and CDR2 is FNYEAQ (reference sequence). CDR3 length equals 15 residues. CDR3 nucleotides: TGTGCCAGCAGCTTAATGGCGGGGGCGCAAGAGACCCAGTACTTC. Its protein is CASSLMAGAQETQYF.

The chain has TRBV27 and TRBJ1-5; D not certain. Trimming took off 3 bases at V and 5 bases at J, with 8 bases between the two ends. The CDR3 loop spans 13 amino acids. In germline, CDR1 is MNHEY, CDR2 SMNVEV (reference sequence). The chain's CDR3 is CASSFRRDQPQHF. CDR3 sequence (DNA): TGTGCCAGCAGTTTCAGGCGAGATCAGCCCCAGCATTTT.

The chain combines TRBV2 with TRBJ1-5, with 7 positions matching TRBD1. V gave up 4 bases and J gave up 1 base; unmatched junction bases: 13. The CDR3 is 18 amino acids. Germline V gene data show CDR1 as SNHLY and CDR2 as FYNNEI. The CDR3 is CASSGQTGFVGSNQPQHF. The CDR3 DNA follows: TGTGCCAGCAGTGGTCAGACAGGGTTCGTGGGGAGCAATCAGCCCCAGCATTTT.

The V gene is TRBV30, the J gene TRBJ2-1, with 13 bases aligning to TRBD2. CDR3 length: 19 residues. The trim removed 1 base at V and 1 base at J, leaving 10 bases unmatched. CDR1 is GTSNPN and CDR2 is SVGIG in the germline V gene (reference sequence). The CDR3 sequence: CAWSGGLAGTPRSYNEQFF. In DNA form, the CDR3 reads TGTGCCTGGAGTGGGGGACTAGCGGGAACTCCGAGGTCCTACAATGAGCAGTTCTTC.

This chain joins TRBV7-9 and TRBJ2-7; TRBD1 might be the D (6 bases). The germline gives CDR1 SEHNR, CDR2 FQNEAQ (reference sequence). V lost 2 bases and J 0 bases, leaving 11 bases between the germline ends. This CDR3 is built from 15 residues. CDR3 region: CASSLPGDLSYEQYF. CDR3 DNA: TGTGCCAGCAGCTTACCAGGGGATCTCTCCTACGAGCAGTACTTC.

The chain employs TRBV14 and TRBJ2-1; 9 bases are shared with TRBD2. From germline, CDR1 is SGHDN and CDR2 FVKESK. The CDR3 is 15 amino acids. Trimming cost V 1 base and J 4 bases; bases outside gene matches: 2. CDR3 in DNA: TGTGCCAGCAGCCAAGCACTAGCGGGTTACAATGAGCAGTTCTTC. Protein: CASSQALAGYNEQFF.

The rearrangement joins TRBV7-9 to TRBJ1-2; 7 nucleotides line up with TRBD1. Germline loops: CDR1 SEHNR, CDR2 FQNEAQ (reference sequence). V dropped 4 bases and J dropped 2; count of bases not matched to a gene: 4. The CDR3 has 14 residues. The CDR3 sequence is CASSSTGLNYGYTF. Written as DNA, the CDR3 is TGTGCCAGCAGCTCGACAGGGTTAAACTATGGCTACACCTTC.